Listed below are T cell receptor beta chains from one sample, sequenced in a study of cytomegalovirus exposure and HLA in healthy donors. Assay: immunoSEQ multiplex PCR; the TCRdb copy retains only in-frame clones and omits some. Among about 47,000 clones listed, about 72% were seen once. The sample was PBMCs. The receptors come from a man aged 25 to 40 in good health and CMV-seronegative. Both conserved end residues are part of each CDR3. Each record gives: V gene, D gene, CDR3 length, J gene, clone size, CDR3 protein, CDR3 DNA. D genes are given only for firm matches. Size is stated for part of the rows, as once, few or many counts, or as a class when the clone is expanded.

>TRBV15|TRBD1|19|TRBJ2-2|NA
CATSSPPTGDRKNTGELFF
TGTGCCACCAGCAGTCCTCCAACGGGGGACAGGAAGAACACCGGGGAGCTGTTTTTT
>TRBV5-1|NA|13|TRBJ2-3|few
CATGWDSTDTQYF
TGCGCCACAGGGTGGGATAGCACAGATACGCAGTATTTT
>TRBV15|TRBD2|17|TRBJ2-5|NA
CATSPSGTSSGFETQYF
TGTGCCACCAGCCCAAGCGGGACTTCCTCGGGATTTGAGACCCAGTACTTC
>TRBV6-6|TRBD1|15|TRBJ2-5|few
CASRDRGLPGETQYF
TGTGCCAGCCGGGACAGGGGTCTTCCTGGAGAGACCCAGTACTTC
>TRBV7-9|TRBD2|16|TRBJ2-3|NA
CASSSVAGGPADTQYF
TGTGCCAGCAGCTCTGTAGCGGGAGGGCCGGCAGATACGCAGTATTTT
>TRBV29-1|NA|16|TRBJ2-1|NA
CSTWGLTGLGYNEQFF
TGCAGCACATGGGGGCTCACAGGATTAGGTTACAATGAGCAGTTCTTC
>TRBV11-1|NA|15|TRBJ2-7|once
CASRSTVTVTYEQYF
TGTGCCAGCAGATCCACCGTCACAGTTACCTACGAGCAGTACTTC
>TRBV18|NA|14|TRBJ2-5|NA
CASSLDSAEETQYF
TGTGCCAGCTCACTCGACAGCGCTGAAGAGACCCAGTACTTC
>TRBV19|TRBD1|14|TRBJ1-1|NA
CASSLTGVNTEAFF
TGTGCCAGTAGCCTGACAGGGGTGAACACTGAAGCTTTCTTT
>TRBV2|NA|12|TRBJ2-7|NA
CASSETRDEQYF
TGTGCCAGCAGTGAAACGCGGGACGAGCAGTACTTC
>TRBV19|NA|15|TRBJ2-7|NA
CASSALQQGSGEQYF
TGTGCCAGTAGTGCCCTTCAACAGGGTTCGGGCGAGCAGTACTTC
>TRBV7-6|NA|13|TRBJ2-7|NA
CASSLGSVSEQYF
TGTGCCAGCAGCTTAGGTTCCGTTTCCGAGCAGTACTTC
>TRBV5-1|NA|14|TRBJ2-7|NA
CASSLKQGTYEQYF
TGCGCCAGCAGCTTGAAACAGGGTACCTACGAGCAGTACTTC
>TRBV6-1|TRBD1|14|TRBJ1-4|NA
CASSTTGGYEKLFF
TGTGCCAGCAGTACGACAGGGGGCTATGAAAAACTGTTTTTT
>TRBV4-1|TRBD2|13|TRBJ2-1|NA
CASRGREYNEQFF
TGCGCCAGCAGGGGGCGGGAGTACAATGAGCAGTTCTTC
>TRBV30|TRBD1|15|TRBJ2-2|NA
CAWSQRTGGTGELFF
TGTGCCTGGAGTCAGAGGACAGGGGGTACCGGGGAGCTGTTTTTT
>TRBV5-4|NA|15|TRBJ1-4|NA
CASSLDQGRGEKLFF
TGTGCCAGCAGCTTGGATCAGGGTCGAGGTGAAAAACTGTTTTTT
>TRBV5-1|TRBD1|17|TRBJ2-7|NA
CASSLGRVGDRPYEQYF
TGCGCCAGCAGCTTGGGTCGAGTCGGGGACAGACCCTACGAGCAGTACTTC
>TRBV19|NA|15|TRBJ2-2|NA
CASSITPGNTGELFF
TGTGCCAGTAGTATCACTCCGGGAAACACCGGGGAGCTGTTTTTT
>TRBV15|NA|15|TRBJ2-6|NA
CATSTALSGANVLTF
TGTGCCACCAGCACAGCGTTGTCTGGGGCCAACGTCCTGACTTTC
>TRBV5-3|TRBD2|14|TRBJ2-1|NA
CARSSTGLATEQFF
TGTGCCAGAAGCTCCACGGGACTAGCCACTGAGCAGTTCTTC
>TRBV5-1|TRBD2|15|TRBJ2-7|NA
CASSLGLAGGGEQYF
TGCGCCAGCAGCTTAGGACTAGCGGGAGGTGGTGAGCAGTACTTC
>TRBV30|NA|14|TRBJ1-5|NA
CAWSEGLGSQPQHF
TGTGCCTGGAGTGAGGGTCTGGGGAGCCAGCCCCAGCATTTT
>TRBV5-1|TRBD2|16|TRBJ2-1|NA
CASSPKSGDLWHEQFF
TGCGCCAGCAGCCCAAAAAGCGGGGACCTGTGGCATGAGCAGTTCTTC
>TRBV5-4|NA|15|TRBJ2-5|NA
CASSLTPAGGETQYF
TGTGCCAGCAGCTTGACCCCTGCCGGAGGGGAGACCCAGTACTTC
>TRBV18|NA|14|TRBJ2-7|NA
CASSTVTGTYEQYF
TGTGCCAGCTCTACAGTTACAGGGACCTACGAGCAGTACTTC
>TRBV11-2|NA|14|TRBJ2-2|NA
CASSYGLDTGELFF
TGTGCCAGCAGCTACGGGTTGGACACCGGGGAGCTGTTTTTT